This T cell receptor beta chain was captured in a study of HIV-infected patients and healthy controls. All unsorted peripheral T cells were captured because whole blood was used without fractionation. The RNA source was a 2.5 ml peripheral blood draw. cDNA was made from approximately 0.55 ug RNA using alpha and beta constant primers. Using multiplexing indices, alpha and beta chain libraries were generated apart by chain-specific third strand synthesis. TCRdb fed the 5' RACE reads into MiXCR, producing one record per CDR3 protein. The data contain approximately 25,000 distinct CDR3 sequences, 8.5% of them seen just once; the ten biggest clones take up roughly 4%. Points from the study as a whole: Healthy controls shared more CDR3 sequences between individuals than HIV-infected patients did.

Per the germline V gene, CDR1 is SGHKS and CDR2 is YYEKEE (reference sequence). There are 14 residues in the CDR3. Trimming removed 4 bases from V and 2 bases from J, with 12 bases in between. Details on this clonotype: Its antigen is still unknown.

V usage is TRBV5-5 and J usage is TRBJ1-1; D may be TRBD1 (6 bases). This TCR came from an adult in good health. Sequencing was done on a sample of blood. The CDR3 DNA sequence: TGTGCCAGCAGCACAGGACAGAGAAACACTGAAGCTTTCTTT. Protein: CASSTGQRNTEAFF.